Here is one T cell receptor (beta chain) with its context. The sample comes from a study of cytomegalovirus exposure and HLA in healthy donors. The PCR contained 60 Vbeta and 13 Jbeta primers. The repertoire was sequenced with immunoSEQ multiplex PCR; TCRdb's copy has only in-frame clones and lacks some. The sample lists around 170,000 clones, around three quarters occurring once. Sequenced sample: PBMCs. The receptor comes from a woman aged 25 to 39 in good health and CMV-seropositive.

The CDR3 here is CASSPGQGAPGANVLTF. DNA of the CDR3: TGTGCCAGTAGTCCCGGACAGGGGGCGCCTGGGGCCAACGTCCTGACTTTC. The chain couples TRBV19 to TRBJ2-6; TRBD1 matches at 11 bases. This CDR3 contains 17 residues. Germline V gives CDR1 LNHDA, CDR2 SQIVND (reference sequence). The trim removed 5 bases at V and 2 bases at J, leaving 5 bases unmatched.